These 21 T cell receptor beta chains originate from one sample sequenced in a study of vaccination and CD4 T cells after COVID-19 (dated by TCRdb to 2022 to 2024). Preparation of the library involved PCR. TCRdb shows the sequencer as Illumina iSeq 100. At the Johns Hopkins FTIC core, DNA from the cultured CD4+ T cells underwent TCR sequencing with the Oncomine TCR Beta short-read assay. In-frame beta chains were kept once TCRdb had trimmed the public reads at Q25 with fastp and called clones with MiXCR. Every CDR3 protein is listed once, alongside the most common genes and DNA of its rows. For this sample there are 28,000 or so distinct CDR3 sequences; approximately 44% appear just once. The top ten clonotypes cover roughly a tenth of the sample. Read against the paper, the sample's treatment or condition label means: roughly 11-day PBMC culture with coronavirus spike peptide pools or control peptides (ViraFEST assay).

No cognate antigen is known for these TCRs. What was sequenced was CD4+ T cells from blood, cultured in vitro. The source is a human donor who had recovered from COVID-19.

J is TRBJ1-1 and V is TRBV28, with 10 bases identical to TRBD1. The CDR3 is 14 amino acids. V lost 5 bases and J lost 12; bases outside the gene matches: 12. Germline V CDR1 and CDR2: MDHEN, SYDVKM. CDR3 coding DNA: TGTGCCAGCAGTGACGACAGGGGGCTAGGGAGATCTTTCTTT. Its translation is CASSDDRGLGRSFF.

The CDR3 sequence: CASSLALRTSGRRDEQYF. CDR3 nucleotide sequence: TGTGCCAGCAGTTTAGCGCTCAGGACTAGCGGGAGGCGCGACGAGCAGTACTTC. The rearrangement uses TRBV12-3 or TRBV12-4 and TRBJ2-7; 14 nucleotides agree with TRBD2. The CDR3 is made up of 18 amino acids. The J segment lost 5 bases and the V segment lost 0 bases, leaving 9 bases of the junction unmatched.

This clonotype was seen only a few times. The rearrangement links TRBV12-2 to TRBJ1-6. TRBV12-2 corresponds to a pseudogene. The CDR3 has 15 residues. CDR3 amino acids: CASRLPPRWNSPLHF. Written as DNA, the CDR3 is TGTGCAAGTCGCTTACCTCCAAGGTGGAATTCACCCCTCCACTTT.

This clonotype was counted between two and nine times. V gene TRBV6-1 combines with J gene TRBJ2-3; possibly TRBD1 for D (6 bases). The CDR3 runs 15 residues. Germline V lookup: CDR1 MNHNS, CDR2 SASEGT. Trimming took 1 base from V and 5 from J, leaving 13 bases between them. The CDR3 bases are TGTGCCAGCAGTGAAGTTGGGACACGAGGAGATACGCAGTATTTT. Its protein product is CASSEVGTRGDTQYF.

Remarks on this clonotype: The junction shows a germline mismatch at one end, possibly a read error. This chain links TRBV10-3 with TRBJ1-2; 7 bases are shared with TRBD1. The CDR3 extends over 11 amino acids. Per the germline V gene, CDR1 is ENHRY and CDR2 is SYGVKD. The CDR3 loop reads CLSRDSYGYTF. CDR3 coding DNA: TGCCTCAGCAGGGACAGCTATGGCTACACCTTC.

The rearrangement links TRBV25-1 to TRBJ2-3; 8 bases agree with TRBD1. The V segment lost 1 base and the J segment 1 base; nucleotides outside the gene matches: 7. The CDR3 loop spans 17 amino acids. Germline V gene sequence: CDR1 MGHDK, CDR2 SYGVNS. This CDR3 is CASSELGMGQGTDTQYF. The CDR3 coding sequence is TGTGCCAGCAGTGAATTAGGAATGGGACAGGGCACAGATACGCAGTATTTT.

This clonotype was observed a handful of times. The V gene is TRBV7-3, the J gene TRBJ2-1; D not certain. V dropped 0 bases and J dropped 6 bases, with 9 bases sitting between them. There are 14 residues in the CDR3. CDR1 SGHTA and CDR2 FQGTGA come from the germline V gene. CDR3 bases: TGTGCCAGCAGCTTAACGGCGGCGAGCAATGAGCAGTTCTTC. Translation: CASSLTAASNEQFF.

The CDR3 DNA reads as TGTGCCAGCAGTTTCTACAGGAGCAATGAGCAGTTCTTC. Residues: CASSFYRSNEQFF. This chain uses TRBV12-3 or TRBV12-4 with TRBJ2-1; maybe TRBD1 (5 bases). Deletions cut 3 bases from V and 6 bases from J, with 9 bases between. The CDR3 totals 13 residues.

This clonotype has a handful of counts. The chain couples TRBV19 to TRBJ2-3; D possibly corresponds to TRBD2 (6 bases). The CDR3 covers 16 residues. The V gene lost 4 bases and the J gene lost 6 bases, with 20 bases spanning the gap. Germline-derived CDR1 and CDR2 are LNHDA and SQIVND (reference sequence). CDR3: CASSTGTVQMVDTQYF. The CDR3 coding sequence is TGTGCCAGTAGTACCGGGACTGTGCAGATGGTGGATACGCAGTATTTT. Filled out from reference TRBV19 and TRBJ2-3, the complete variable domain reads DGGITQSPKYLFRKEGQNVTLSCEQNLNHDAMYWYRQDPGQGLRLIYYSQIVNDFQKGDIAEGYSVSREKKESFPLTVTSAQKNPTAFYLCASSTGTVQMVDTQYFGPGTRLTVL.

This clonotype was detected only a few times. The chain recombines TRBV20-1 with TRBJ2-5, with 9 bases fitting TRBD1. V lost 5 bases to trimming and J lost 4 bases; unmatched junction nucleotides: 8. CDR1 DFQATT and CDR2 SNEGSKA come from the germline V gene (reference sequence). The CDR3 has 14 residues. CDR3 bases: TGCAGTGCTCCAAAACAGGGGGCCGGAGAGACCCAGTACTTC. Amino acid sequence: CSAPKQGAGETQYF.

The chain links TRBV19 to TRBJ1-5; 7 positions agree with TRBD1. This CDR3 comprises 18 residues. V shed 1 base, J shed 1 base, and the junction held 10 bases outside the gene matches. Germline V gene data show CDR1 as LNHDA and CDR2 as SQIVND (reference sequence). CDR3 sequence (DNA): TGTGCCAGTAGTATAGCGTACGACAGGGTTGTCAGCAATCAGCCCCAGCATTTT. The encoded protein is CASSIAYDRVVSNQPQHF.

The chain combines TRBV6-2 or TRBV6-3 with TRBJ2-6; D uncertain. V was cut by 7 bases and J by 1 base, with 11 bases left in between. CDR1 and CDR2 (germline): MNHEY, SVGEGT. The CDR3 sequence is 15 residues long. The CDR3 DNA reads TGTGCCAGCACCCCCGGTTCTTCTGGGGCCAACGTCCTGACTTTC. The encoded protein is CASTPGSSGANVLTF.

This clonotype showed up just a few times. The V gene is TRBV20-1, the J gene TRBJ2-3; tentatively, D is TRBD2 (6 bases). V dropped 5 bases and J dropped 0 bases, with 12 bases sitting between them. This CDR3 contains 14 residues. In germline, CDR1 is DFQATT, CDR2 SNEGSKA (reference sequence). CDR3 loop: CSAPTSRSTDTQYF. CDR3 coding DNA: TGCAGTGCTCCAACTAGCCGAAGCACAGATACGCAGTATTTT.

CDR3 region: CASSLAREYTEAFF. Here the CDR3 DNA reads TGTGCCAGCAGCTTAGCGCGGGAATACACTGAAGCTTTCTTT. The rearrangement joins TRBV7-8 to TRBJ1-1; D uncertain. Germline V gene lookup returns CDR1 SGHVS and CDR2 FQNEAQ. Trimming shortened V by 0 bases and J by 3 bases, and 8 bases separated the two germline ends. This CDR3 has 14 residues.

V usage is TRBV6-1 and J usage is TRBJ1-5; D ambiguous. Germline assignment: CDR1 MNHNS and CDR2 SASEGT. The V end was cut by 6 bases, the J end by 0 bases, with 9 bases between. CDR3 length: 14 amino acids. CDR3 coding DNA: TGTGCCAGCAGACCCGACAATAGCAATCAGCCCCAGCATTTT. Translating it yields CASRPDNSNQPQHF.

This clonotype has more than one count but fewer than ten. The CDR3 coding sequence is TGCAGTGCTAAGACTAGCGGGGGGGCCGCGAACACCGGGGAGCTGTTTTTT. Amino acid sequence: CSAKTSGGAANTGELFF. The chain is built from TRBV20-1 and TRBJ2-2; 14 nucleotides match TRBD2. V trimming: 4 bases; J trimming: 0 bases; junction bases outside the gene matches: 4. The CDR3 spans 17 residues. Per the germline V gene, CDR1 is DFQATT and CDR2 is SNEGSKA (reference sequence).

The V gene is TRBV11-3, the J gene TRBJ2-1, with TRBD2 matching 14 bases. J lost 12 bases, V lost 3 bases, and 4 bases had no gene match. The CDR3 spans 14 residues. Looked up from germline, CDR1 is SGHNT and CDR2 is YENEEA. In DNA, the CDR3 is TGTGCCAGCAGCTTTGGGACTAGCGGGAGCGGGCAGTTCTTC. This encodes CASSFGTSGSGQFF. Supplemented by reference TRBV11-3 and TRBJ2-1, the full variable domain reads EAGVVQSPRYKIIEKKQPVAFWCNPISGHNTLYWYLQNLGQGPELLIRYENEEAVDDSQLPKDRFSAERLKGVDSTLKIQPAELGDSAVYLCASSFGTSGSGQFFGPGTRLTVL.

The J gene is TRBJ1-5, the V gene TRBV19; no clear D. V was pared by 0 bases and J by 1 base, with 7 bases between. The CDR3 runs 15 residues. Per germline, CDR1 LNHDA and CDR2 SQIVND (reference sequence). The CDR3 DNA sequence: TGTGCCAGTAGTATAGAGGGTTTGAGCAATCAGCCCCAGCATTTT. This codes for CASSIEGLSNQPQHF. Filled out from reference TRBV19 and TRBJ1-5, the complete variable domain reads DGGITQSPKYLFRKEGQNVTLSCEQNLNHDAMYWYRQDPGQGLRLIYYSQIVNDFQKGDIAEGYSVSREKKESFPLTVTSAQKNPTAFYLCASSIEGLSNQPQHFGDGTRLSIL.

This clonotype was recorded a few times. The CDR3 bases are TGTGCCAGCAGCCCAACTCGTCCTCAGGGGTCCAGTGAAGCTTTCTTT. This codes for CASSPTRPQGSSEAFF. This rearrangement joins TRBV28 to TRBJ1-1; D possibly corresponds to TRBD1 (6 bases). Trimming shortened V by 6 bases and J by 7 bases, and 24 bases separated the two germline ends. Germline-derived CDR1 and CDR2 are MDHEN and SYDVKM. The CDR3 spans 16 residues.

This CDR3 reads CASSRAQGGVNQPQHF. The CDR3, as DNA: TGTGCCAGCAGTAGGGCACAGGGGGGGGTGAATCAGCCCCAGCATTTT. The V gene is TRBV27, the J gene TRBJ1-5; 8 bases map to TRBD1. Germline V gene sequence: CDR1 MNHEY, CDR2 SMNVEV (reference sequence). V shed 5 bases, J shed 4 bases, and the junction held 10 bases outside the gene matches. The CDR3 has 16 residues.

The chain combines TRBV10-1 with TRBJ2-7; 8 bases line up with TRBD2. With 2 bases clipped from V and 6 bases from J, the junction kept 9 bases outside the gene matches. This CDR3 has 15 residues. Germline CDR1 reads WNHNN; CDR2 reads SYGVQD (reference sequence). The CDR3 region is CASSEREGLGAEQYF. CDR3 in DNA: TGCGCCAGCAGTGAGCGGGAGGGACTAGGGGCCGAGCAGTACTTC.